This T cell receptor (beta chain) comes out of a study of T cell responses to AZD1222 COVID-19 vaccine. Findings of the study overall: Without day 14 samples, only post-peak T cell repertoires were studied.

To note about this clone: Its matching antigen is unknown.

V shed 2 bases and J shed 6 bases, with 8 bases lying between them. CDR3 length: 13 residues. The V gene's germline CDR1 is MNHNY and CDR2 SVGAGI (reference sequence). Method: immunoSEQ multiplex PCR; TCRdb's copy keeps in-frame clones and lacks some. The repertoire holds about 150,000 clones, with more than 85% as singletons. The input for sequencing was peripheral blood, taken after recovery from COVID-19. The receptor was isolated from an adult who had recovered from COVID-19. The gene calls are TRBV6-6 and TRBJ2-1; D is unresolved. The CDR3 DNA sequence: TGTGCCAGCAGTTACCCCTCCGGCAATGAGCAGTTCTTC. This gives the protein CASSYPSGNEQFF.